Following are 26 T cell receptor beta chains from one sample sequenced in a study of blood T cell repertoires in COVID-19. Measured with immunoSEQ multiplex PCR; TCRdb has only the in-frame clones, and not every one. The sample includes about 30,000 clones, about 87% of them seen just once. Sample: peripheral blood. All receptors come from a man aged 65 to 79 with acute or convalescent COVID-19.

The chain employs TRBV5-1 and TRBJ2-3; 8 bases agree with TRBD2. With 3 bases clipped from V and 0 bases from J, the junction kept 3 bases outside the gene matches. The CDR3 has 15 residues. Germline CDR1 SGHRS, CDR2 YFSETQ. The CDR3 sequence is CASSWRGASTDTQYF. The DNA for the CDR3 is TGCGCCAGCAGCTGGCGGGGGGCCAGCACAGATACGCAGTATTTT.

The J gene is TRBJ1-2, the V gene TRBV28; D gene uncertain. The V gene lost 6 bases and the J gene lost 7 bases, with 12 bases spanning the gap. The germline V gene has CDR1 MDHEN and CDR2 SYDVKM. The CDR3 has 12 amino acids. CDR3 loop: CASRSPNSGYTF. Here the CDR3 DNA reads TGTGCCAGCAGGTCACCTAATAGTGGCTACACCTTC.

This chain connects TRBV5-1 to TRBJ2-1, with D possibly matching TRBD1 (6 bases). Germline V CDR1 and CDR2: SGHRS, YFSETQ. The CDR3 totals 13 residues. Trimming took 0 bases from V and 7 from J, leaving 8 bases between them. CDR3 region: CASSLVQGNEQFF. CDR3 in DNA: TGCGCCAGCAGCTTGGTACAGGGAAATGAGCAGTTCTTC.

CDR3 sequence: CASRLTGGYGYTF. The CDR3 region has the DNA TGTGCCAGCAGACTAACAGGGGGCTATGGCTACACCTTC. The chain employs TRBV6-5 and TRBJ1-2, with 8 nucleotides matching TRBD1. V shed 6 bases, J shed 4 bases, and the junction held 4 bases outside the gene matches. Looked up from germline, CDR1 is MNHEY and CDR2 is SVGAGI. The length of the CDR3 is 13 residues.

The chain combines TRBV5-1 with TRBJ2-1; the D gene is possibly TRBD2 (6 bases). This CDR3 has 17 residues. The ends were cut back, 0 bases at V and 0 bases at J, with 13 bases in the middle. In germline, CDR1 is SGHRS, CDR2 YFSETQ. The CDR3 here is CASSLGVGAGSYNEQFF. The CDR3 DNA reads TGCGCCAGCAGCTTGGGAGTGGGAGCGGGCTCCTACAATGAGCAGTTCTTC.

The V and J genes are TRBV9 and TRBJ2-3; D gene unclear. The length of the CDR3 is 13 residues. CDR1 is SGDLS, CDR2 YYNGEE, per germline. Deletions cut 2 bases from V and 2 bases from J, with 6 bases between. Written as DNA, the CDR3 is TGTGCCAGCAGCGTGGGCGCCACAGATACGCAGTATTTT. Translating gives CASSVGATDTQYF.

This chain uses TRBV7-2 with TRBJ2-7; TRBD1 matches 7 bases. V lost 1 base to trimming and J lost 3 bases; unmatched junction nucleotides: 6. Germline V gene lookup returns CDR1 SGHTA and CDR2 FQGNSA. The CDR3 extends over 15 amino acids. This CDR3 is CASSLGGTDIYEQYF. The DNA of the CDR3 is TGTGCCAGCAGCTTAGGTGGGACAGACATCTACGAGCAGTACTTC.

This chain uses TRBV9 with TRBJ1-4; 7 nucleotides agree with TRBD1. This CDR3 has 15 amino acids. CDR1 SGDLS and CDR2 YYNGEE come from the germline V gene. Trimming took 4 bases from V and 6 from J; bases not matched to a gene: 9. The CDR3 here is CASSPRTGGDEKLFF. Written as DNA, the CDR3 is TGTGCCAGCAGCCCTCGGACAGGAGGTGATGAAAAACTGTTTTTT.

The chain combines TRBV6-2 or TRBV6-3 with TRBJ1-4; TRBD1 matches at 7 bases. Trimming at V came to 2 bases and at J to 5 bases, leaving 5 bases not matched to a gene. Germline assignment: CDR1 MNHEY and CDR2 SVGEGT. The CDR3 is 15 amino acids. This chain's CDR3 is CASSYGTEANEKLFF. The CDR3 bases are TGTGCCAGCAGTTACGGGACAGAGGCCAATGAAAAACTGTTTTTT.

The genes are TRBV4-1 and TRBJ1-6, with TRBD1 as a possible D gene (6 bases). With 4 bases removed from V and 7 bases from J, the gap between germline ends came to 8 bases. Germline values: CDR1 MGHRA, CDR2 YSYEKL. The CDR3 contains 13 residues. CDR3 coding DNA: TGCGCCAGCAGCCCCACAGGGAATTCACCCCTCCACTTT. Translated, it gives CASSPTGNSPLHF.

This chain connects TRBV6-1 to TRBJ1-3; 10 bases fit TRBD1. V lost 4 bases to trimming and J lost 6 bases; unmatched junction nucleotides: 12. CDR1 and CDR2 from the germline V gene are MNHNS and SASEGT. This CDR3 comprises 17 residues. CDR3 nucleotides: TGTGCCAGCAGTGCCGGGCGACAGGGGGCGCGTCAAAACACCATATATTTT. It translates to CASSAGRQGARQNTIYF.

The chain uses TRBV28 and TRBJ1-3, with D possibly being TRBD1 (6 bases). The germline V and J ends were trimmed by 7 bases and 0 bases, with 10 bases remaining between them. Per the germline V gene, CDR1 is MDHEN and CDR2 is SYDVKM. This CDR3 region has 14 residues. DNA of the CDR3: TGTGCCAGCACGACCAGGGGCTCTGGAAACACCATATATTTT. It is translated as CASTTRGSGNTIYF.

The chain joins TRBV6-2 or TRBV6-3 to TRBJ1-1; D call uncertain. The CDR3 loop spans 15 amino acids. Trimming shortened V by 4 bases and J by 1 base, and 13 bases separated the two germline ends. Germline assignment: CDR1 MNHEY and CDR2 SVGEGT. The CDR3 loop reads CASSFRLGGNTEAFF. The CDR3 nucleotides are TGTGCCAGCAGTTTCCGACTTGGTGGGAACACTGAAGCTTTCTTT.

Written as DNA, the CDR3 is TGTGCCAGCTCACCAGACATCCCCGGGACAAACACCGGGGAGCTGTTTTTT. This codes for CASSPDIPGTNTGELFF. The chain couples TRBV18 to TRBJ2-2, with D perhaps matching TRBD1 (6 bases). V lost 2 bases to trimming and J lost 2 bases, with 15 bases between them. The germline V gene has CDR1 KGHSH and CDR2 LQKENI. CDR3 length equals 17 residues.

This chain joins TRBV5-1 and TRBJ2-3; D is unclear. CDR1 is SGHRS and CDR2 is YFSETQ in the germline V gene. CDR3 size: 14 residues. The V gene lost 3 bases and the J gene lost 2 bases, with 10 bases spanning the gap. CDR3 DNA: TGCGCCAGCAGCTCACAGTCGTTCACAGATACGCAGTATTTT. Protein product: CASSSQSFTDTQYF.

This chain connects TRBV18 to TRBJ2-7; D remains unclear. Deletions cut 1 base from V and 2 bases from J, with 12 bases between. The CDR3 sequence is 15 residues long. Germline V gene sequence: CDR1 KGHSH, CDR2 LQKENI. The CDR3: CASSPLRDSTYEQYF. The CDR3 nucleotides are TGTGCCAGCTCACCACTCCGAGACTCGACCTACGAGCAGTACTTC.

The CDR3 is CASSLQGNSPLHF. CDR3 nucleotides: TGTGCCAGCAGCTTACAGGGCAATTCACCCCTCCACTTT. The chain has TRBV7-9 and TRBJ1-6, with TRBD1 as a possible D gene (5 bases). Trimming stripped 2 bases from V and 7 bases from J, with 6 bases between. This CDR3 region has 13 residues. Germline CDR1 SEHNR, CDR2 FQNEAQ (reference sequence).

For the CDR3, the DNA is TGTGCCAGCAAACTAGCAGTATACAATGAGCAGTTCTTC. Translation gives CASKLAVYNEQFF. The chain couples TRBV6-5 to TRBJ2-1; a weak D match, TRBD2 (6 bases). The CDR3 extends over 13 amino acids. Per the germline V gene, CDR1 is MNHEY and CDR2 is SVGAGI. The germline V and J ends were trimmed by 7 bases and 4 bases, with 11 bases remaining between them.

This clone appeared a few times. The chain joins TRBV5-1 to TRBJ1-6, with TRBD1 identical over 8 bases. The CDR3 totals 15 residues. Per the germline V gene, CDR1 is SGHRS and CDR2 is YFSETQ. J was trimmed by 9 bases and V by 2 bases; bases with no gene match: 7. This chain's CDR3 is CASSFDRGEISPLHF. Here the CDR3 DNA reads TGCGCCAGCAGCTTTGACAGGGGTGAGATTTCACCCCTCCACTTT.

The chain is built from TRBV5-1 and TRBJ1-6, with 8 bases lining up with TRBD1. Germline trimming cut 0 bases from V and 5 bases from J; bases unmatched to any gene: 1. The CDR3 length is 15 residues. From germline, CDR1 is SGHRS and CDR2 YFSETQ. The CDR3 DNA sequence: TGCGCCAGCAGCTTGGGACAGGGGAATAATTCACCCCTCCACTTT. This sequence encodes CASSLGQGNNSPLHF.

This clone was detected only once. The chain is built from TRBV6-2 or TRBV6-3 and TRBJ1-1; D might be TRBD1 (5 bases). This CDR3 comprises 14 residues. Germline values: CDR1 MNHEY, CDR2 SVGEGT. V gave up 5 bases and J gave up 4 bases, with 14 bases separating them. CDR3 coding DNA: TGTGCCAGCAGTGGAAAAGGGGCGAGCACTGAAGCTTTCTTT. As protein: CASSGKGASTEAFF.

The chain has TRBV19 and TRBJ1-1; 7 bases agree with TRBD1. The V gene end was trimmed by 5 bases and the J gene end by 0 bases; junction bases not matched to a gene: 0. Germline V gene lookup returns CDR1 LNHDA and CDR2 SQIVND (reference sequence). The length of the CDR3 is 13 residues. The CDR3 coding sequence is TGTGCCAGTAGTGGGACAGTGAACACTGAAGCTTTCTTT. This gives the protein CASSGTVNTEAFF.

This clone showed up just a few times. J is TRBJ2-2 and V is TRBV28, with 9 bases identical to TRBD2. Trimming removed 1 base from V and 7 bases from J; junction bases left unmatched: 7. Germline lookup yields CDR1 MDHEN and CDR2 SYDVKM. This CDR3 contains 16 residues. The CDR3 DNA is TGTGCCAGCAGTTTATTAGCGGGAGTGTCTCGCGGGGAGCTGTTTTTT. Its protein is CASSLLAGVSRGELFF.

This clone was seen more than once but under ten times. V usage is TRBV19 and J usage is TRBJ1-2, with D tentatively TRBD1 (5 bases). V was cut by 7 bases and J by 7 bases, with 19 bases left in between. CDR3 length: 14 amino acids. CDR1 is LNHDA and CDR2 is SQIVND in the germline V gene (reference sequence). This CDR3 reads CASTGPGRGFGYTF. The CDR3 DNA sequence: TGTGCCAGTACCGGCCCCGGAAGGGGCTTTGGCTACACCTTC. The whole variable domain, filled in from reference TRBV19 and TRBJ1-2, reads DGGITQSPKYLFRKEGQNVTLSCEQNLNHDAMYWYRQDPGQGLRLIYYSQIVNDFQKGDIAEGYSVSREKKESFPLTVTSAQKNPTAFYLCASTGPGRGFGYTFGSGTRLTVV.

This clone has only a few counts. The chain carries TRBV5-1 and TRBJ1-5; 7 positions agree with TRBD1. With 5 bases clipped from V and 6 bases from J, the junction kept 11 bases outside the gene matches. Germline CDR1 is SGHRS and CDR2 is YFSETQ. The CDR3 is 15 amino acids. The CDR3 DNA sequence: TGCGCCAGCAGAGTAGGGACAGAAGTAAGTCAGCCCCAGCATTTT. It specifies CASRVGTEVSQPQHF.

The DNA of the CDR3 is TGTGCCAGTAGGGGGTCTCAGGGTAGCAATCAGCCCCAGCATTTT. Translated, it gives CASRGSQGSNQPQHF. The V call is TRBV19, the J call TRBJ1-5, with D perhaps TRBD1 (5 bases). Germline assignment: CDR1 LNHDA and CDR2 SQIVND (reference sequence). The CDR3 sequence is 15 residues long. The ends were cut back, 6 bases at V and 0 bases at J, with 12 bases in the middle.